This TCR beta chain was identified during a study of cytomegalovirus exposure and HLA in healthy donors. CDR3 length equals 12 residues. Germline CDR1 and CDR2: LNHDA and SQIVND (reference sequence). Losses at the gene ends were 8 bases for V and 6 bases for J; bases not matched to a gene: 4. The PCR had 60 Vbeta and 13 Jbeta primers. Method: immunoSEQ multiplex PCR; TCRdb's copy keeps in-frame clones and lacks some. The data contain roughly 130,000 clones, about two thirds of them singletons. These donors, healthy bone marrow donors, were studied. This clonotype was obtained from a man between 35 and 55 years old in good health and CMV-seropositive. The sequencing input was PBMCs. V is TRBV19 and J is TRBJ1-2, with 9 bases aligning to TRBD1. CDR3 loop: CASLGQGDGYTF. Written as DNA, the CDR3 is TGTGCCAGTCTGGGACAGGGAGATGGCTACACCTTC.